Listed below are T cell receptor beta chains from one sample, sequenced in a study of CD8+CD57+ T cells in acquired aplastic anemia. TCRdb called the reads again in MiXCR, with one record for every CDR3 protein. In the table there are roughly 280,000 distinct CDR3 sequences, under 60% of which are singletons. Sequencing was carried out using sorted CD4+, CD8+, or CD8+CD57+ T cells (not recorded which) from PBMCs. These TCRs come from a human donor with aplastic anemia. The CDR3 runs from the conserved cysteine through the conserved F or W. D genes are given only for firm matches. Size tells how often a clone was seen (once, few, many) or the class of an expanded clone, and some rows leave it out.

D gene	V gene	J gene	clone size	CDR3 DNA	CDR3 protein
-	TRBV7-9	TRBJ1-1	-	TGTGCCAGCATCGGACTCAACACTGAAGCTTTCTTT	CASIGLNTEAFF
-	TRBV29-1	TRBJ1-2	-	TGCAGCGTTGGGGACGCTAACTATGGCTACACCTTC	CSVGDANYGYTF
-	TRBV2	TRBJ1-1	-	TGTGCCAGCAGGACGGACTGGAACACTGAAGCTTTCTTT	CASRTDWNTEAFF
-	TRBV19	TRBJ2-2	-	TGTGCCAGTAGTATAGATGGGGCAGGGGAGCTGTCTTTT	CASSIDGAGELSF
-	TRBV7-2	TRBJ2-3	-	TGTGCCAGCAGCTTAGAATTAAGAGATACGCAGTATTTT	CASSLELRDTQYF
-	TRBV10-3	TRBJ2-7	-	TGTGCCATCAGTGCCGGAAAAACTTACGAGCAGTACTTC	CAISAGKTYEQYF
-	TRBV10-3	TRBJ1-2	-	TGTGCCATCAGTGAGGCCCGGGGCAGGGTGGATGGCTACACCTTC	CAISEARGRVDGYTF
TRBD2	TRBV20-1	TRBJ2-7	-	TGCAGTGCTACCTCTAGCGGGGGGGCGTACTCCGAGCAGTACTTC	CSATSSGGAYSEQYF
TRBD2	TRBV7-2	TRBJ2-1	many	TGTGCCAGCAGCTTCCCGGGGGGGGACAATGAGCAGTTCTTC	CASSFPGGDNEQFF
TRBD1	TRBV2	TRBJ1-5	few	TGTGCCAGCAAGGGGGCGAATAGCAATCAGCCCCAGCATTTT	CASKGANSNQPQHF
-	TRBV6-1	TRBJ1-2	-	TGTGCCAGCAGCAGGGAAGGCTATGGCTACACCTTC	CASSREGYGYTF
TRBD2	TRBV7-3	TRBJ2-5	few	TGTGCCAGCAGCTTAACGTGGTCTAGCGGAGAGACCCAGTACTTC	CASSLTWSSGETQYF
TRBD2	TRBV6-4	TRBJ2-2	-	TGTGCCAGCAGTACGACTAGCGCCGGGGAGCTGTTTTTT	CASSTTSAGELFF
-	TRBV7-9	TRBJ1-1	once	TGTGCCAGCAGCTTAAACGAAGGTACAACTGAAGCTTTCTTT	CASSLNEGTTEAFF
TRBD2	TRBV5-6	TRBJ2-1	-	TGTGCCAGCGTTACGGGGGGGCACAATGAGCAGTTCTTC	CASVTGGHNEQFF
-	TRBV4-1	TRBJ1-1	-	TGCGCCAGCAGCCAAGGGTTTTCGGCACCTCCTGAAGCTTTCTTT	CASSQGFSAPPEAFF
-	TRBV19	TRBJ2-7	-	TGTGCCAGTAGTTCAGGGCCGTCCTACGAGCAGTACTTC	CASSSGPSYEQYF